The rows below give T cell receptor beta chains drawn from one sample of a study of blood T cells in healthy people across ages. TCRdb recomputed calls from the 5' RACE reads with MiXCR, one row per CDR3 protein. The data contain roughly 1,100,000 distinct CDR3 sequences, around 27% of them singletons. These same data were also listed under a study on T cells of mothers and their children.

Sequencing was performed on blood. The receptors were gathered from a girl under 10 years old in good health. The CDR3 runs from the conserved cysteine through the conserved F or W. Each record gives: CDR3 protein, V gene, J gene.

CDR3: CSVENGFEQYF
V: TRBV29-1
J: TRBJ2-7

CDR3: CSVVPGQGPGANVLTF
V: TRBV29-1
J: TRBJ2-6

CDR3: CSVWTGLSSYEQYF
V: TRBV29-1
J: NA

CDR3: CASSSRGGAFYEQYF
V: TRBV7-2
J: NA

CDR3: CSASPAGFLKTKYF
V: TRBV20-1
J: TRBJ2-5

CDR3: CASSLYLGTGAPGNEQFF
V: TRBV7-9
J: TRBJ2-1

CDR3: CSAPSSRDYTF
V: TRBV29-1
J: TRBJ1-2

CDR3: CASSSRQGTDEKLFF
V: TRBV13
J: TRBJ1-4

CDR3: CASSRDDQFNNYGYTF
V: TRBV4-1
J: TRBJ1-2

CDR3: CAISEKAGANVLTF
V: TRBV10-3
J: TRBJ2-6

CDR3: CASSFSWDRGLEAFF
V: TRBV7-9
J: TRBJ1-1

CDR3: CASSLDSDQPQHF
V: TRBV11-1
J: TRBJ1-5

CDR3: CSVETGSYKQYF
V: TRBV29-1
J: TRBJ2-7

CDR3: CASFTGGALHEQYF
V: TRBV18
J: TRBJ2-7

CDR3: CASSQDKVEPLDSPLHF
V: TRBV4-1
J: TRBJ1-6

CDR3: CASSQRPGQEVIGAFF
V: TRBV3-1
J: TRBJ1-1

CDR3: CASSFWDRSETQYF
V: TRBV5-6
J: TRBJ2-5

CDR3: CASSLNWDSYEQYF
V: TRBV27
J: TRBJ2-7

CDR3: CASSQQGEQYF
V: TRBV5-6
J: TRBJ2-7